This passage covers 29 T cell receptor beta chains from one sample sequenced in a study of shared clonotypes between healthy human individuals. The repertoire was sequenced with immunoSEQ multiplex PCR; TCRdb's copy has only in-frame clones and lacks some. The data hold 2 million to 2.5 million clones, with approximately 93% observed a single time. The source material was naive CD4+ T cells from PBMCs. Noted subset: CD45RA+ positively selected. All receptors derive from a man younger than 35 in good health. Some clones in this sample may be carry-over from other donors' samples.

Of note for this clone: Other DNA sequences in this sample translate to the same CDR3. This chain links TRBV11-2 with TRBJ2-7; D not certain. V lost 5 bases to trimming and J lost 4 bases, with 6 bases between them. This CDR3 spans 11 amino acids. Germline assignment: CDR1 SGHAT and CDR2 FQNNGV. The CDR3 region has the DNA TGTGCCAGCAGCCCAGGTTACGAGCAGTACTTC. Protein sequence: CASSPGYEQYF.

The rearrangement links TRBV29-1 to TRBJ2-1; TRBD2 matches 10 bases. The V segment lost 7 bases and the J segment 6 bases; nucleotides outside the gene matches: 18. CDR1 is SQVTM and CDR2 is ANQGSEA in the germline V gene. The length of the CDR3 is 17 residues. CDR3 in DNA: TGCAGCGCCCCTCTGGGGCGAAGGACTAGCGGCACCAATGAGCAGTTCTTC. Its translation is CSAPLGRRTSGTNEQFF.

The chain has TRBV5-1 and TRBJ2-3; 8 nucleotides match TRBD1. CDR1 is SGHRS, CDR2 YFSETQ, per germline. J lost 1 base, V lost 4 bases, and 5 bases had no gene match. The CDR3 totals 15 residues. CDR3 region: CASSTQTGGTDTQYF. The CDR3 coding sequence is TGCGCCAGCAGCACCCAGACAGGGGGCACAGATACGCAGTATTTT.

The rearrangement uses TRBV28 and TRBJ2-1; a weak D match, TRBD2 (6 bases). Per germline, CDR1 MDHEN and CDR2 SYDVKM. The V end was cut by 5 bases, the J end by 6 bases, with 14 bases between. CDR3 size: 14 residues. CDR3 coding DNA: TGTGCCAGCAGTCAAACCGCGGGGAGCAATGAGCAGTTCTTC. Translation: CASSQTAGSNEQFF.

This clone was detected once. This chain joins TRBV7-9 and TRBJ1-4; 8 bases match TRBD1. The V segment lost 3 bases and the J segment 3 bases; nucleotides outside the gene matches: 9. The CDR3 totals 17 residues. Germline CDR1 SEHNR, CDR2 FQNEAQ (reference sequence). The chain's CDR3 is CASSFVGTGGANEKLFF. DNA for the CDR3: TGTGCCAGCAGCTTCGTGGGTACAGGGGGGGCTAATGAAAAACTGTTTTTT.

This chain's CDR3 is CASSLGRLARRFGELFF. The CDR3 DNA follows: TGTGCCAGCAGCTTAGGAAGACTAGCCCGAAGATTCGGGGAGCTGTTTTTT. The chain couples TRBV7-9 to TRBJ2-2; 7 bases are shared with TRBD2. Germline-derived CDR1 and CDR2 are SEHNR and FQNEAQ (reference sequence). V lost 1 base, J lost 7 bases, and 12 bases stayed unmatched. The CDR3 loop spans 17 amino acids.

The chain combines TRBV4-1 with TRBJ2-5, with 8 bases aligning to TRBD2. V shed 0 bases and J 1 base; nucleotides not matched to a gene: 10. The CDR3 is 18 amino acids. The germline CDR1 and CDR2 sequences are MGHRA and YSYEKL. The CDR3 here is CASSQEGGTGGFQETQYF. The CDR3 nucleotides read TGCGCCAGCAGCCAAGAGGGTGGAACGGGAGGGTTCCAAGAGACCCAGTACTTC.

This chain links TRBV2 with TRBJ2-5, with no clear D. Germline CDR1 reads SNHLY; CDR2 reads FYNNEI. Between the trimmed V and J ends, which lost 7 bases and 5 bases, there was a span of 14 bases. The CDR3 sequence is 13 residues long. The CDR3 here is CASTIVSGETQYF. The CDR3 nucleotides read TGTGCCAGCACCATCGTTAGTGGTGAGACCCAGTACTTC.

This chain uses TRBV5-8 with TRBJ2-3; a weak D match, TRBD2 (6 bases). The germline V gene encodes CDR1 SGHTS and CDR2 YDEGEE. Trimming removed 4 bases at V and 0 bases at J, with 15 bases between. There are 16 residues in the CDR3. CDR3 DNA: TGTGCCAGCAGCCTGCCCGGGACTCTCAGCACAGATACGCAGTATTTT. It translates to CASSLPGTLSTDTQYF. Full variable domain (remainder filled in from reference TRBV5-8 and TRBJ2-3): EAGVTQSPTHLIKTRGQQATLRCSPISGHTSVYWYQQALGLGLQFLLWYDEGEERNRGNFPPRFSGRQFPNYSSELNVNALELEDSALYLCASSLPGTLSTDTQYFGPGTRLTVL.

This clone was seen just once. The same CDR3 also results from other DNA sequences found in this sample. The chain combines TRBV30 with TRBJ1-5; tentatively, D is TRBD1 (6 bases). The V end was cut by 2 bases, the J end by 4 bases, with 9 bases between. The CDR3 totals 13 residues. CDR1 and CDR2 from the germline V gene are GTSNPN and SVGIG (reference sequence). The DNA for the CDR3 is TGTGCCTGGAGTTACAGGGTGAATCAGCCCCAGCATTTT. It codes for CAWSYRVNQPQHF.

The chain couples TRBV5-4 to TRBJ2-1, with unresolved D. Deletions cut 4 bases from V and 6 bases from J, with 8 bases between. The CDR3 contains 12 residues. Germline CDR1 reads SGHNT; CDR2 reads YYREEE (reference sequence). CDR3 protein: CASSQDTNEQFF. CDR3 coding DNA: TGTGCCAGCAGCCAAGATACCAATGAGCAGTTCTTC.

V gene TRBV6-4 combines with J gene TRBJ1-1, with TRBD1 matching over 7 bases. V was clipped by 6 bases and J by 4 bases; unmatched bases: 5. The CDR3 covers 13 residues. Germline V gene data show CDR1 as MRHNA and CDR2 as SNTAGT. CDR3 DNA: TGTGCCAGCAGGAGAGAGGGGGCCACTGAAGCTTTCTTT. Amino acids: CASRREGATEAFF.

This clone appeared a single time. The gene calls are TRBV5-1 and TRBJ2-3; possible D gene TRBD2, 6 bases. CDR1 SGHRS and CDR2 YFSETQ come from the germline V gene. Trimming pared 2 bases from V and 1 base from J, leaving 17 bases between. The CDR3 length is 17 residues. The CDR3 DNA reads TGCGCCAGCAGCTTCCCCAGGGAGGCGGGACGCACAGATACGCAGTATTTT. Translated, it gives CASSFPREAGRTDTQYF.

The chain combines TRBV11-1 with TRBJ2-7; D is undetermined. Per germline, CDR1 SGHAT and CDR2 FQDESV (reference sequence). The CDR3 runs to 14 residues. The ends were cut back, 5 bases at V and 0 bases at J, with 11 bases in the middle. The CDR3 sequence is CASSNRRSSYEQYF. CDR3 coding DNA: TGTGCCAGCAGCAATCGTAGGAGCTCCTACGAGCAGTACTTC.

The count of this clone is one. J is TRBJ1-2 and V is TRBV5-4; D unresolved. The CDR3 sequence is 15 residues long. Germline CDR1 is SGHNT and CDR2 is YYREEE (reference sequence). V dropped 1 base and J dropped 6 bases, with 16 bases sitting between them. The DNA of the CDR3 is TGTGCCAGCAGCTTGCTGGCTGTCCCCCTGAATGGCTACACCTTC. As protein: CASSLLAVPLNGYTF.

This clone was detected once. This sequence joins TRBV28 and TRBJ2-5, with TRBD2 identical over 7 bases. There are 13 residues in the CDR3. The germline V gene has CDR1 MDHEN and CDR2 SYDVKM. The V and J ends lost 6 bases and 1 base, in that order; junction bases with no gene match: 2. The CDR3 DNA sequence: TGTGCCAGCAGATGGGGGGGCCAAGAGACCCAGTACTTC. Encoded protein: CASRWGGQETQYF.

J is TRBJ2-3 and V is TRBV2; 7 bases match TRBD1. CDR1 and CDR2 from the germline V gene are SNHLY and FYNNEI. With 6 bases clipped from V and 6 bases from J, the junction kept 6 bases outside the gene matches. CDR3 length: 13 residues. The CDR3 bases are TGTGCCAGCAGGAACAGGGGTGGGGATACGCAGTATTTT. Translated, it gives CASRNRGGDTQYF.

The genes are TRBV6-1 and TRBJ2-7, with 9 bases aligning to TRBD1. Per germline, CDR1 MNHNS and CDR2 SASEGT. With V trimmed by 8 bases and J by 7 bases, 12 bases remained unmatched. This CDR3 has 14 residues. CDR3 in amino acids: CASSRQGVSWEQYF. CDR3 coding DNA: TGTGCCAGCTCCAGACAGGGGGTCTCCTGGGAGCAGTACTTC.

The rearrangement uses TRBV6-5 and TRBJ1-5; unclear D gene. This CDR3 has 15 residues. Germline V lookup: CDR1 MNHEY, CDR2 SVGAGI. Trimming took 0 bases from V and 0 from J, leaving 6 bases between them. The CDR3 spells CASSYSEYSNQPQHF. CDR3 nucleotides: TGTGCCAGCAGTTACTCTGAATATAGCAATCAGCCCCAGCATTTT.

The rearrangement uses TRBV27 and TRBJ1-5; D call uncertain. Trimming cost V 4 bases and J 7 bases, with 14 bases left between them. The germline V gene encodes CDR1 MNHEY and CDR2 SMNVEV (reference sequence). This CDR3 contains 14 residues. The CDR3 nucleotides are TGTGCCAGCAGTTCCCATGGGTTTGACCAGCCCCAGCATTTT. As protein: CASSSHGFDQPQHF.

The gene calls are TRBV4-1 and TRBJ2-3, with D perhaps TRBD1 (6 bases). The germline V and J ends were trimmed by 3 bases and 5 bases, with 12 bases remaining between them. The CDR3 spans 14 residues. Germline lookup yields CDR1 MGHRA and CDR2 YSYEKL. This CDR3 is CASSHNRVGDTQYF. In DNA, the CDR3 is TGCGCCAGCAGCCATAACAGGGTTGGAGATACGCAGTATTTT.

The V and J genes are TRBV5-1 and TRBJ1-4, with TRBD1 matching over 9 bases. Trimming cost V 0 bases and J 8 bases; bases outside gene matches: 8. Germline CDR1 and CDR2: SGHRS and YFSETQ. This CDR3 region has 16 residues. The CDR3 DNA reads TGCGCCAGCAGCTTGGAAACCGGGACAGGGATGGAAAAACTGTTTTTT. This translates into CASSLETGTGMEKLFF.

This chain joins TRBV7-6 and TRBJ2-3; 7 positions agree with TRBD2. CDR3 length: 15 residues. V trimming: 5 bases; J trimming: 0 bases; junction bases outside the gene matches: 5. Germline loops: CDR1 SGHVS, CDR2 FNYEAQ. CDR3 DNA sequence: TGTGCCAGCAGCGCCAGCGGGACTAGCACAGATACGCAGTATTTT. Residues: CASSASGTSTDTQYF. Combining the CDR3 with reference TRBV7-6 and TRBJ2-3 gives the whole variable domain GAGVSQSPRYKVTKRGQDVALRCDPISGHVSLYWYRQALGQGPEFLTYFNYEAQQDKSGLPNDRFSAERPEGSISTLTIQRTEQRDSAMYRCASSASGTSTDTQYFGPGTRLTVL.

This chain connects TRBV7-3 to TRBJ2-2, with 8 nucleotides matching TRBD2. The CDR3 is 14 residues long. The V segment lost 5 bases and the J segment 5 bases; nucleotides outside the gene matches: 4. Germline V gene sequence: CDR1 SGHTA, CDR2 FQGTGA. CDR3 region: CASSAIAGTGELFF. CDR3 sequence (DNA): TGTGCCAGCAGCGCAATAGCGGGAACCGGGGAGCTGTTTTTT.

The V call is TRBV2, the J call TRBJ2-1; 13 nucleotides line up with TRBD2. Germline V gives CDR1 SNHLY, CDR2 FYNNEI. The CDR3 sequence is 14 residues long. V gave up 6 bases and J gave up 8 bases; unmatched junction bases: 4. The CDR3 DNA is TGTGCCAGCAGACTAGCGGGAGGGCCTGATGAGCAGTTCTTC. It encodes CASRLAGGPDEQFF.

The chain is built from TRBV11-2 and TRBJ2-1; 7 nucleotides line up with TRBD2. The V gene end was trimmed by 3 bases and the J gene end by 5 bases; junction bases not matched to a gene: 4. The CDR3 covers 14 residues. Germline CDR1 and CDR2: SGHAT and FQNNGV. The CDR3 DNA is TGTGCCAGCAGCTTGCGGGAGCAACACAATGAGCAGTTCTTC. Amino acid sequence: CASSLREQHNEQFF.

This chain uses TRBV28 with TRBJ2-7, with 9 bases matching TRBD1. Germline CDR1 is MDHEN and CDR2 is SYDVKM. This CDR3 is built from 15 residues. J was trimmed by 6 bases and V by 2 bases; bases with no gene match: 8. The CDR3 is CASSLPGQGPLEQYF. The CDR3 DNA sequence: TGTGCCAGCAGTTTACCGGGACAGGGCCCCCTCGAGCAGTACTTC.

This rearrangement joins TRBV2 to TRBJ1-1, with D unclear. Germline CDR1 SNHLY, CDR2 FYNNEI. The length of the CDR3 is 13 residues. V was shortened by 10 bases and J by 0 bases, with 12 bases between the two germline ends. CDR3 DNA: TGTGCCAACGCCCGGACCCTGAACACTGAAGCTTTCTTT. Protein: CANARTLNTEAFF. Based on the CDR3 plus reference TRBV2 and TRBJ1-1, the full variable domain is EPEVTQTPSHQVTQMGQEVILRCVPISNHLYFYWYRQILGQKVEFLVSFYNNEISEKSEIFDDQFSVERPDGSNFTLKIRSTKLEDSAMYFCANARTLNTEAFFGQGTRLTVV.

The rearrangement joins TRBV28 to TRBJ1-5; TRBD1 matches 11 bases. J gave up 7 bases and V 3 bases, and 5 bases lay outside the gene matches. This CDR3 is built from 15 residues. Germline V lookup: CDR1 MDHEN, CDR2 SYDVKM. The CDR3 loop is CASSLDRGRWQPQHF. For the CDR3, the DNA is TGTGCCAGCAGTTTGGACAGGGGGCGATGGCAGCCCCAGCATTTT.